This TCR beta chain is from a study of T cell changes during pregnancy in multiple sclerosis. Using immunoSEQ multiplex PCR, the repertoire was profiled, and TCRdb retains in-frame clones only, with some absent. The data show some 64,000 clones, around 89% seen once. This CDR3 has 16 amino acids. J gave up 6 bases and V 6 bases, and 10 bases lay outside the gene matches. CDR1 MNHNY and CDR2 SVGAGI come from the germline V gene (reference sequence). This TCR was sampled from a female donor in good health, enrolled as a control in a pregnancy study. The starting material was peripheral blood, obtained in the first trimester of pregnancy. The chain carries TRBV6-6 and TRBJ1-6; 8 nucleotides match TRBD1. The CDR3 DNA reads TGTGCCAGCAGACTAGGACAGGGAGGGCGTAATTCACCCCTCCACTTT. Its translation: CASRLGQGGRNSPLHF.